This TCR beta chain is from a study of CD8 T cells in Susac syndrome. With V trimmed by 4 bases and J by 7 bases, 7 bases remained unmatched. The V gene's germline CDR1 is SGHNT and CDR2 YYREEE (reference sequence). The CDR3 has 16 amino acids. An amount of RNA that ranged from about 0.45 to 1 ug was reverse transcribed with random hexamers. TCR beta CDR3 was amplified by immunoSEQ multiplex PCR. This amplification extended across 54 Vbeta and 13 Jbeta segments. TCRdb processed the immunoSEQ multiplex PCR reads anew with MiXCR; each CDR3 protein has one entry. The sample has 160,000 or so distinct CDR3 sequences, roughly 94% seen once. The multiple sclerosis controls were treatment-naive patients with relapsing-remitting disease that was stable or active.

The origin of this receptor is a human donor with multiple sclerosis. What was sequenced was CD4+ T cells from PBMCs. The rearrangement links TRBV5-4 to TRBJ2-1, with 14 bases identical to TRBD2. The DNA of the CDR3 is TGTGCCAGCAGCGTGGGACTAGCGGGAGTAACGAATGAGCAGTTCTTC. Translating gives CASSVGLAGVTNEQFF. The full variable domain, with the rest looked up from reference TRBV5-4 and TRBJ2-1, is ETGVTQSPTHLIKTRGQQVTLRCSSQSGHNTVSWYQQALGQGPQFIFQYYREEENGRGNFPPRFSGLQFPNYSSELNVNALELDDSALYLCASSVGLAGVTNEQFFGPGTRLTVL.